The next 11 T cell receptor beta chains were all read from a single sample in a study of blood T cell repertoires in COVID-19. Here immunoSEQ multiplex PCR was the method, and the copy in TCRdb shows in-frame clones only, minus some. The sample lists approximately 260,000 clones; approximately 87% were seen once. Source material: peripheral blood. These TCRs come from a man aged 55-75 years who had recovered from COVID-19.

The CDR3 DNA is TGCGCCAGCAGCTTCGGGGGAGGGAGCGACAATGAGCAGTTCTTC. Translated, it gives CASSFGGGSDNEQFF. This chain connects TRBV5-1 to TRBJ2-1, with 7 bases lining up with TRBD2. Germline V gene sequence: CDR1 SGHRS, CDR2 YFSETQ. The CDR3 spans 15 residues. Losses at the gene ends were 2 bases for V and 5 bases for J; bases not matched to a gene: 7.

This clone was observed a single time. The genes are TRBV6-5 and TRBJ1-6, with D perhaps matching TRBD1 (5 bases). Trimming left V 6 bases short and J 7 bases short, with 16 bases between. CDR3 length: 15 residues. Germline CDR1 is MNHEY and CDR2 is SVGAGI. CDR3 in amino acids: CASRTSGRENSPLHF. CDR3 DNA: TGTGCCAGCAGGACCTCGGGCAGGGAAAATTCACCCCTCCACTTT.

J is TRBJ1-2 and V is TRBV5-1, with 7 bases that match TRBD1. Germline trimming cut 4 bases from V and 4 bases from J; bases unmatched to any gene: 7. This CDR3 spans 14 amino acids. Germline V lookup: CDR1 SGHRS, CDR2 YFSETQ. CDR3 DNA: TGCGCCAGCAGCGCAAGCAGGGGGGCCTATGGCTACACCTTC. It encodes CASSASRGAYGYTF.

The CDR3 bases are TGTGCCAGCAGCAGACAGGGGTCCCCCACCGGGGAGCTGTTTTTT. Its protein product is CASSRQGSPTGELFF. This rearrangement joins TRBV3-1 (or the pseudogene TRBV3-2) to TRBJ2-2, with 8 bases identical to TRBD1. The CDR3 length is 15 residues. CDR1 is LGHDT, CDR2 YNNKEL, per germline (reference sequence). The junction had 6 bases not matched to a gene; V was cut back by 5 bases and J by 4 bases.

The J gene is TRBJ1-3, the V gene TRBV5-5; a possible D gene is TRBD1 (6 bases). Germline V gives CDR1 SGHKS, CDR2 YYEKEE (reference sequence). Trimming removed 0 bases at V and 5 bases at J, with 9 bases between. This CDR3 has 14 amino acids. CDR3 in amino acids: CASSLEQGRNTIYF. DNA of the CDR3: TGTGCCAGCAGCTTGGAGCAGGGGCGAAACACCATATATTTT.

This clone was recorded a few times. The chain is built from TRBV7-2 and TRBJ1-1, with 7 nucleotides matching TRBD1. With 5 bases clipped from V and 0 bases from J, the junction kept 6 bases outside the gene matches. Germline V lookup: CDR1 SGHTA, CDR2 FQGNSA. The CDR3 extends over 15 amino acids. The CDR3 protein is CASSPRDRVNTEAFF. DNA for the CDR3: TGTGCCAGCAGCCCGCGGGACAGAGTGAACACTGAAGCTTTCTTT.

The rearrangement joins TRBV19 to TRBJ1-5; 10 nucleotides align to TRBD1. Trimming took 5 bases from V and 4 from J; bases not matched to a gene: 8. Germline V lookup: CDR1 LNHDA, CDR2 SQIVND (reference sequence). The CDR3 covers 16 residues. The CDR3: CASSWSRTGGNQPQHF. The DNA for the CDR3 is TGTGCCAGTAGTTGGTCCAGGACAGGGGGTAATCAGCCCCAGCATTTT.

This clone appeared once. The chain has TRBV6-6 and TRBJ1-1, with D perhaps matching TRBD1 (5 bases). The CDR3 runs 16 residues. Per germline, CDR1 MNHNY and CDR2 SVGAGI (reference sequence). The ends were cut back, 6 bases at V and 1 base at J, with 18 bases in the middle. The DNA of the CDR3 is TGTGCCAGCAGAGAAAGAATAGGGGCTGCGAACACTGAAGCTTTCTTT. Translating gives CASRERIGAANTEAFF.

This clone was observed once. The chain's CDR3 is CASSVGTVDTQYF. The CDR3 DNA follows: TGTGCCAGCAGCGTAGGGACAGTAGATACGCAGTATTTT. The rearrangement joins TRBV9 to TRBJ2-3, with D perhaps TRBD1 (6 bases). The CDR3 runs 13 residues. Trimming cost V 0 bases and J 5 bases, with 7 bases left between them. Germline values: CDR1 SGDLS, CDR2 YYNGEE.

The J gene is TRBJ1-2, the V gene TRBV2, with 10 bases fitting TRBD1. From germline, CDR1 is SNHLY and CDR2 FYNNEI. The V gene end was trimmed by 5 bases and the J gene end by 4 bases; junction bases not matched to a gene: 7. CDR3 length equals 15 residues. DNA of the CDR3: TGTGCCAGCAGTCCGACAGGGGGCCGGGGCTATGGCTACACCTTC. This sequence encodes CASSPTGGRGYGYTF.

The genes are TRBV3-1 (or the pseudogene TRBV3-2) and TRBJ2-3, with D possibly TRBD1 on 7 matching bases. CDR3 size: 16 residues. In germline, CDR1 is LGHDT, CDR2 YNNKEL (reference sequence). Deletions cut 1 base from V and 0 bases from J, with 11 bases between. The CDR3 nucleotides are TGTGCCAGCAGCCAAGCAGGGGGGATTAGCACAGATACGCAGTATTTT. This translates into CASSQAGGISTDTQYF.